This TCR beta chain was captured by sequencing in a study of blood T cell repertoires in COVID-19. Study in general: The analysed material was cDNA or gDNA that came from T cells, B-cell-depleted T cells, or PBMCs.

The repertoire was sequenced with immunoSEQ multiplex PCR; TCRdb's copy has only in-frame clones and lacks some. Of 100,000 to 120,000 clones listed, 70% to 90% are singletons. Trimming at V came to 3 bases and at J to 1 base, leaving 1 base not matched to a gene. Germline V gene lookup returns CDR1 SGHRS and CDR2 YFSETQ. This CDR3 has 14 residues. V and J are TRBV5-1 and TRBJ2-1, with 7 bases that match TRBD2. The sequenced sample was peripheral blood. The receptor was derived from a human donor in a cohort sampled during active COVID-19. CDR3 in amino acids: CASSWTSSYNEQFF. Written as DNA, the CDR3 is TGCGCCAGCAGCTGGACTAGTTCCTACAATGAGCAGTTCTTC.